This T cell receptor beta chain stems from a study of cytomegalovirus exposure and HLA in healthy donors. This PCR relied on a set of 60 Vbeta primers and 13 Jbeta primers. Only in-frame clones appear in the TCRdb table, and some are missing; sequencing was by immunoSEQ multiplex PCR. The table has about 99,000 clones, around 10% seen once. This CDR3 contains 15 residues. V was cut by 7 bases and J by 5 bases, with 21 bases left in between. Germline-derived CDR1 and CDR2 are MNHEY and SMNVEV (reference sequence). This TCR was recovered from a man aged 35 to 55 in good health and CMV-seropositive. The V gene is TRBV27, the J gene TRBJ2-7, with D perhaps TRBD2 (5 bases). The sequencing input was PBMCs. The CDR3 spells CASTELGVSCDEQYF. As DNA, the CDR3 is TGTGCCAGCACCGAACTCGGGGTGAGTTGCGACGAGCAGTACTTC.